A selection of T cell receptor beta chains follows, all from one sample in a study of shared clonotypes between healthy human individuals. Clones were read by immunoSEQ multiplex PCR, and TCRdb kept only the in-frame ones, dropping some. The sample includes roughly 2.1 million clones, approximately 94% of them seen just once. Sequencing was performed on naive CD8+ T cells from PBMCs. These receptors came from a man between 18 and 35 years old in good health. Some clones in this sample may be carry-over from other donors' samples. The CDR3 runs from the conserved cysteine through the conserved F or W. A D gene is named only where the DNA matches it firmly. Some rows mark clone size as missing; the rest say once, few, many or name a class of expanded clone.

clone_size: -
j_call: TRBJ2-7
cdr3_length: 14
d_call: -
v_call: TRBV27
cdr3_nt: TGTGCCAGCAGCCAGAGGGGATCCTCCTACGAGCAGTACTTC
cdr3_aa: CASSQRGSSYEQYF

clone_size: -
j_call: TRBJ1-5
cdr3_length: 15
d_call: TRBD1
v_call: TRBV6-1
cdr3_nt: TGTGCCAGCAAAAATGACAGGGCTAGCAATCAGCCCCAGCATTTT
cdr3_aa: CASKNDRASNQPQHF

clone_size: -
j_call: TRBJ2-1
cdr3_length: 17
d_call: TRBD1
v_call: TRBV7-3
cdr3_nt: TGTGCCAGCAGCTTAAGTTTGGGGGGACAGGGCCACAATGAGCAGTTCTTC
cdr3_aa: CASSLSLGGQGHNEQFF

clone_size: -
j_call: TRBJ2-1
cdr3_length: 16
d_call: TRBD2
v_call: TRBV6-5
cdr3_nt: TGTGCCAGCAGTTACGTCCCTAGCGGGAGTTGGGATGAGCAGTTCTTC
cdr3_aa: CASSYVPSGSWDEQFF

clone_size: -
j_call: TRBJ2-7
cdr3_length: 15
d_call: TRBD1
v_call: TRBV7-9
cdr3_nt: TGTGCCAGCAGCTTGGGTGCAGGACAGGGGGACGAGCAGTACTTC
cdr3_aa: CASSLGAGQGDEQYF

clone_size: -
j_call: TRBJ2-3
cdr3_length: 14
d_call: -
v_call: TRBV9
cdr3_nt: TGTGCCAGCAGCGATAGACTAGAACGAGATACGCAGTATTTT
cdr3_aa: CASSDRLERDTQYF

clone_size: -
j_call: TRBJ1-3
cdr3_length: 15
d_call: -
v_call: TRBV15
cdr3_nt: TGTGCCACCAGCAGAGGGGGTAATACTGGAAACACCATATATTTT
cdr3_aa: CATSRGGNTGNTIYF

clone_size: -
j_call: TRBJ2-3
cdr3_length: 15
d_call: -
v_call: TRBV27
cdr3_nt: TGTGCCAGCAGTTTATTGGGATCGGCCACAGATACGCAGTATTTT
cdr3_aa: CASSLLGSATDTQYF

clone_size: -
j_call: TRBJ1-5
cdr3_length: 14
d_call: -
v_call: TRBV19
cdr3_nt: TGTGCCAGTAGCCCTGGGGGGGCTAGTCAGCCCCAGCATTTT
cdr3_aa: CASSPGGASQPQHF

clone_size: -
j_call: TRBJ2-7
cdr3_length: 13
d_call: -
v_call: TRBV27
cdr3_nt: TGTGCCAGCAGGGGGGGACGGCTTTACGAGCAGTACTTC
cdr3_aa: CASRGGRLYEQYF

clone_size: once
j_call: TRBJ1-2
cdr3_length: 14
d_call: -
v_call: TRBV15
cdr3_nt: TGTGCCACCAGCAGAGGCCGGGACACAGATGGCTACACCTTC
cdr3_aa: CATSRGRDTDGYTF

clone_size: -
j_call: TRBJ2-1
cdr3_length: 14
d_call: -
v_call: TRBV6-5
cdr3_nt: TGTGCCAGCAGTTACTCGGGGGACTCCAATGAGCAGTTCTTC
cdr3_aa: CASSYSGDSNEQFF

clone_size: -
j_call: TRBJ2-3
cdr3_length: 14
d_call: -
v_call: TRBV27
cdr3_nt: TGTGCCAGCAGTCTCACCCTGATCCCAGGCACGCAGTATTTT
cdr3_aa: CASSLTLIPGTQYF

clone_size: -
j_call: TRBJ2-1
cdr3_length: 14
d_call: TRBD2
v_call: TRBV29-1
cdr3_nt: TGCAGCGTCTTGGGACTAGCCCAACTGAATGAGCAGTTCTTC
cdr3_aa: CSVLGLAQLNEQFF

clone_size: -
j_call: TRBJ2-3
cdr3_length: 16
d_call: TRBD2
v_call: TRBV9
cdr3_nt: TGTGCCAGCAGCGTAGAAGGCGGGGGATTCACAGATACGCAGTATTTT
cdr3_aa: CASSVEGGGFTDTQYF

clone_size: -
j_call: TRBJ2-3
cdr3_length: 14
d_call: TRBD1
v_call: TRBV2
cdr3_nt: TGTGCCACCTCGGACAGGGGGCCAGCAGATACGCAGTATTTT
cdr3_aa: CATSDRGPADTQYF

clone_size: -
j_call: TRBJ2-7
cdr3_length: 20
d_call: TRBD1
v_call: TRBV4-1
cdr3_nt: TGCGCCAGCAGCCATCCTGCGGCGACAGGGGGCGAAAAAATAGGCTACGAGCAGTACTTC
cdr3_aa: CASSHPAATGGEKIGYEQYF

clone_size: -
j_call: TRBJ2-2
cdr3_length: 13
d_call: -
v_call: TRBV19
cdr3_nt: TGTGCCACTATTACCCGGGGCACCGGGGAGCTGTTTTTT
cdr3_aa: CATITRGTGELFF

clone_size: -
j_call: TRBJ1-1
cdr3_length: 13
d_call: -
v_call: TRBV19
cdr3_nt: TGTGCCAGTAGTCAGGACCCGCTCCTTGAAGCTTTCTTT
cdr3_aa: CASSQDPLLEAFF

clone_size: -
j_call: TRBJ2-7
cdr3_length: 16
d_call: -
v_call: TRBV13
cdr3_nt: TGTGCCAGCAGCCCCGGAACAGGGTTGAGAGGGGTCGAGCAGTACTTC
cdr3_aa: CASSPGTGLRGVEQYF

clone_size: -
j_call: TRBJ1-5
cdr3_length: 13
d_call: -
v_call: TRBV10-1
cdr3_nt: TGCGCCAGCAGTGAGGAAGTAACCCAGCCCCAGCATTTT
cdr3_aa: CASSEEVTQPQHF

clone_size: -
j_call: TRBJ2-7
cdr3_length: 17
d_call: -
v_call: TRBV28
cdr3_nt: TGTGCCAGCAGTTCCCCCCGTGAAAAGGACCCCCCCTACGAGCAGTACTTC
cdr3_aa: CASSSPREKDPPYEQYF

clone_size: -
j_call: TRBJ2-7
cdr3_length: 14
d_call: -
v_call: TRBV9
cdr3_nt: TGTGCCAGCAGCGTAAACTTGGATTCCTACGAGCAGTACTTC
cdr3_aa: CASSVNLDSYEQYF

clone_size: once
j_call: TRBJ1-3
cdr3_length: 16
d_call: -
v_call: TRBV6-5
cdr3_nt: TGTGCCAGCAGTTACTCGCGTAGCACCTCTGGAAACACCATATATTTT
cdr3_aa: CASSYSRSTSGNTIYF

clone_size: -
j_call: TRBJ2-1
cdr3_length: 12
d_call: -
v_call: TRBV29-1
cdr3_nt: TGCAGCGTTGAAGAAGTGTCTGCTGAGCAGTTCTTC
cdr3_aa: CSVEEVSAEQFF

clone_size: -
j_call: TRBJ2-5
cdr3_length: 15
d_call: -
v_call: TRBV19
cdr3_nt: TGTGCCAGTAGTATAGGAGTCCCCGGGGGAGAGACCCAGTACTTC
cdr3_aa: CASSIGVPGGETQYF

clone_size: -
j_call: TRBJ2-3
cdr3_length: 16
d_call: TRBD2
v_call: TRBV28
cdr3_nt: TGTGCCAGCAGCCCAACGACTAGCGGGGATCCAGATACGCAGTATTTT
cdr3_aa: CASSPTTSGDPDTQYF